Listed here are 31 T cell receptor beta chains from one sample, sequenced in a study of CD8+ T cells in alopecia areata. As the sequencing template, cDNA was produced by extracting RNA and reverse transcribing it. Sequencing used immunoSEQ multiplex PCR; TCRdb keeps in-frame clones, though not all of them. The data contain approximately 210,000 clones, about 64% of them singletons. Treatment denoted: oral pan-JAK inhibitor, 5-10 mg twice daily. Sequenced material: CD4+ T cells sorted from blood, taken at week 4, from a patient treated with tofacitinib. Source of these receptors: a human donor with alopecia areata.

J is TRBJ2-5 and V is TRBV4-2, with D possibly matching TRBD2 (6 bases). The CDR3 length is 16 residues. V was shortened by 0 bases and J by 2 bases, with 13 bases between the two germline ends. The germline V gene encodes CDR1 LGHNA and CDR2 YNFKEQ. As DNA, the CDR3 is TGTGCCAGCAGCCAAGAAAGACGGCGGGGACAAGAGACCCAGTACTTC. It codes for CASSQERRRGQETQYF.

The V gene is TRBV5-1, the J gene TRBJ1-1; no clear D gene. V dropped 4 bases and J dropped 7 bases, with 11 bases sitting between them. In germline, CDR1 is SGHRS, CDR2 YFSETQ. This CDR3 has 12 residues. The CDR3 is CASSPTKGEAFF. CDR3 nucleotide sequence: TGCGCCAGCAGCCCTACAAAGGGTGAAGCTTTCTTT.

V gene TRBV19 combines with J gene TRBJ2-7; D is perhaps TRBD2 (6 bases). The CDR3 length is 13 residues. Germline V gives CDR1 LNHDA, CDR2 SQIVND (reference sequence). Trimming left V 6 bases short and J 7 bases short, with 16 bases between. For the CDR3, the DNA is TGTGCCAGTAGGAATGGCCCGGCGGGGGAGCAGTACTTC. Its translation is CASRNGPAGEQYF.

The V call is TRBV21-1, the J call TRBJ1-5; the D call in the table, TRBD1, was not verified against the DNA. TRBV21-1 is a pseudogene locus. The CDR3 spans 17 residues. The CDR3 loop is CASSKQQGGTGNQPQHF. Written as DNA, the CDR3 is TGTGCCAGCAGCAAGCAACAGGGGGGGACTGGCAATCAGCCCCAGCATTTT.

Note on this clone: The sample contains more than one DNA sequence encoding this CDR3. This sequence joins TRBV11-2 and TRBJ1-1; D is unclear. The germline gives CDR1 SGHAT, CDR2 FQNNGV. Trimming removed 5 bases at V and 0 bases at J, with 7 bases between. The CDR3 is made up of 13 amino acids. CDR3 DNA sequence: TGTGCCAGCAGCCTGGGATTGAACACTGAAGCTTTCTTT. It specifies CASSLGLNTEAFF. The full variable domain, with the rest looked up from reference TRBV11-2 and TRBJ1-1, is EAGVAQSPRYKIIEKRQSVAFWCNPISGHATLYWYQQILGQGPKLLIQFQNNGVVDDSQLPKDRFSAERLKGVDSTLKIQPAKLEDSAVYLCASSLGLNTEAFFGQGTRLTVV.

The genes are TRBV6-6 and TRBJ2-7; D possibly matches TRBD1 or TRBD2 (6 bases each). This CDR3 is 15 amino acids long. The V end lost 7 bases, the J end lost 3 bases, and 19 bases lay between the germline ends. Looked up from germline, CDR1 is MNHNY and CDR2 is SVGAGI (reference sequence). CDR3 sequence: CASNSFGGQDYEQYF. CDR3 nucleotides: TGTGCCAGCAACTCCTTCGGGGGACAAGACTACGAGCAGTACTTC.

This clone was observed a few times. The chain links TRBV23-1 to TRBJ1-1; D call uncertain. TRBV23-1 counts as an open reading frame of uncertain function. V gave up 6 bases and J gave up 1 base, with 18 bases separating them. The CDR3 is 16 amino acids. In DNA form, the CDR3 reads TGCGCCAGCAGCCAAGGTTTACGGGCGGGGAACACTGAAGCTTTCTTT. Translated: CASSQGLRAGNTEAFF.

The J gene is TRBJ1-1, the V gene TRBV5-4; D is possibly TRBD1 (5 bases). From germline, CDR1 is SGHNT and CDR2 YYREEE (reference sequence). This CDR3 region has 17 residues. The V end lost 0 bases, the J end lost 5 bases, and 20 bases lay between the germline ends. In nucleotides, the CDR3 is TGTGCCAGCAGCTTGGCGGGTTCCTGGGGGGACGGTACTGAAGCTTTCTTT. As protein: CASSLAGSWGDGTEAFF.

This clone was seen more than once but under ten times. The chain has TRBV9 and TRBJ2-1, with 11 bases fitting TRBD2. J gave up 7 bases and V 2 bases, and 11 bases lay outside the gene matches. The CDR3 totals 17 residues. Germline-derived CDR1 and CDR2 are SGDLS and YYNGEE. The CDR3 sequence: CASSVQGLAGGLNEQFF. The CDR3 DNA sequence: TGTGCCAGCAGCGTCCAGGGGCTAGCGGGGGGTCTAAATGAGCAGTTCTTC.

This clone showed up just once. The rearrangement joins TRBV2 to TRBJ2-5; the D is unclear. This CDR3 region has 11 residues. V lost 5 bases to trimming and J lost 3 bases, with 4 bases between them. Germline loops: CDR1 SNHLY, CDR2 FYNNEI. The CDR3 loop is CASSKKETQYF. CDR3 in DNA: TGTGCCAGCAGTAAGAAAGAGACCCAGTACTTC.

This chain connects TRBV11-1 to TRBJ2-3; D gene unclear. In germline, CDR1 is SGHAT, CDR2 FQDESV (reference sequence). V lost 5 bases to trimming and J lost 2 bases, with 11 bases between them. The CDR3 loop spans 14 amino acids. The chain's CDR3 is CASSLGHVTDTQYF. In DNA form, the CDR3 reads TGTGCCAGCAGCCTAGGTCACGTCACAGATACGCAGTATTTT.

The chain couples TRBV28 to TRBJ1-5; D gene uncertain. Germline assignment: CDR1 MDHEN and CDR2 SYDVKM. Trimming cost V 10 bases and J 14 bases, with 21 bases left between them. The CDR3 spans 12 residues. CDR3 protein: CAISPEGNPKHF. The CDR3 coding sequence is TGTGCCATTTCCCCGGAGGGCAACCCCAAGCATTTT.

About this clone: A junction end diverges from the germline sequence, so it may reflect a read error. This sequence joins TRBV28 and TRBJ2-5; D might be TRBD1 (5 bases). CDR3 length: 12 amino acids. Germline CDR1 MDHEN, CDR2 SYDVKM. In nucleotides, the CDR3 is TGTGCCAGCAGTTTTGGGCAGGGCGGCGATAACTTC. Its protein product is CASSFGQGGDNF.

This clone was observed a few times. V and J are TRBV15 and TRBJ2-1; D could derive from TRBD1 or TRBD2 (5 bases each). V was pared by 0 bases and J by 9 bases, with 6 bases between. Per germline, CDR1 LNHNV and CDR2 YYDKDF (reference sequence). The CDR3 is 12 amino acids. CDR3 amino acids: CATSRDGGEQFF. Written as DNA, the CDR3 is TGTGCCACCAGCAGAGATGGGGGTGAGCAGTTCTTC.

The V and J genes are TRBV7-9 and TRBJ2-3; 8 bases are a match to TRBD2. There are 15 residues in the CDR3. Trimming took 4 bases from V and 6 from J; bases not matched to a gene: 9. In germline, CDR1 is SEHNR, CDR2 FQNEAQ (reference sequence). This CDR3 is CASSSDGGAWDTQYF. In DNA form, the CDR3 reads TGTGCCAGCAGCTCCGACGGGGGGGCCTGGGATACGCAGTATTTT. Filled out from reference TRBV7-9 and TRBJ2-3, the complete variable domain reads DTGVSQNPRHKITKRGQNVTFRCDPISEHNRLYWYRQTLGQGPEFLTYFQNEAQLEKSRLLSDRFSAERPKGSFSTLEIQRTEQGDSAMYLCASSSDGGAWDTQYFGPGTRLTVL.

The chain uses TRBV4-2 and TRBJ2-1, with 10 positions matching TRBD2. Germline CDR1 reads LGHNA; CDR2 reads YNFKEQ. CDR3 length equals 20 residues. Trimming took 0 bases from V and 0 from J; bases not matched to a gene: 11. As DNA, the CDR3 is TGTGCCAGCAGCCAAGATGGGCCTAGCGGGGGCCGTAGCTCCTACAATGAGCAGTTCTTC. Its protein is CASSQDGPSGGRSSYNEQFF.

The rearrangement links TRBV7-6 to TRBJ1-5; D not resolved. There are 12 residues in the CDR3. Germline CDR1 SGHVS, CDR2 FNYEAQ. Deletions cut 1 base from V and 6 bases from J, with 4 bases between. The CDR3 reads CASSLVGQPQHF. The DNA for the CDR3 is TGTGCCAGCAGCTTAGTGGGTCAGCCCCAGCATTTT.

The chain employs TRBV11-2 and TRBJ2-5; 7 nucleotides match TRBD1. The germline V gene encodes CDR1 SGHAT and CDR2 FQNNGV. The J segment lost 2 bases and the V segment lost 4 bases, leaving 1 base of the junction unmatched. The CDR3 runs to 13 residues. CDR3 residues: CASSWGQQETQYF. CDR3 coding DNA: TGTGCCAGCAGCTGGGGACAGCAAGAGACCCAGTACTTC.

This clone was counted only a few times. This rearrangement joins TRBV25-1 to TRBJ1-1; a possible D gene is TRBD1 (5 bases). This CDR3 spans 15 amino acids. Trimming cost V 6 bases and J 3 bases, with 17 bases left between them. CDR1 is MGHDK and CDR2 is SYGVNS in the germline V gene. The CDR3 coding sequence is TGTGCCAGCAGACATAGGGGTGTAGTGGACACTGAAGCTTTCTTT. This translates into CASRHRGVVDTEAFF.

CDR3 protein: CASSLLVGGPNSPLHF. The CDR3 DNA follows: TGCGCCAGCAGCTTGTTGGTAGGGGGACCGAATTCACCCCTCCACTTT. The V call is TRBV5-1, the J call TRBJ1-6; possible D gene TRBD1, 6 bases. Germline V CDR1 and CDR2: SGHRS, YFSETQ. This CDR3 has 16 residues. V shed 1 base and J shed 7 bases, with 15 bases lying between them.

As regards this clone: The junction and the germline gene differ at one end; a read error may be behind it. The rearrangement uses TRBV7-7 and TRBJ2-7, with a possible D match to TRBD1 (6 bases). The CDR3 contains 13 residues. Germline CDR1 and CDR2: SSHAT and FNYEAQ (reference sequence). CDR3 region: CASSLGGTDEQYF. The CDR3 DNA reads as TGTGCTAGCAGCTTAGGGGGTACCGACGAGCAGTACTTC.

The chain links TRBV11-2 to TRBJ1-1; the D is unclear. Germline assignment: CDR1 SGHAT and CDR2 FQNNGV. The CDR3 runs 17 residues. V dropped 1 base and J dropped 0 bases, with 15 bases sitting between them. The CDR3 nucleotides are TGTGCCAGCAGCTTAGTTAGCATTGGGGTCATGAACACTGAAGCTTTCTTT. Translating gives CASSLVSIGVMNTEAFF. Together with reference TRBV11-2 and TRBJ1-1, the CDR3 gives the full variable domain: EAGVAQSPRYKIIEKRQSVAFWCNPISGHATLYWYQQILGQGPKLLIQFQNNGVVDDSQLPKDRFSAERLKGVDSTLKIQPAKLEDSAVYLCASSLVSIGVMNTEAFFGQGTRLTVV.

This clone was detected only a few times. Other DNA sequences from this sample encode an identical CDR3 as well. The rearrangement uses TRBV9 and TRBJ2-3; D gene unclear. In germline, CDR1 is SGDLS, CDR2 YYNGEE. The CDR3 loop spans 14 amino acids. V was trimmed by 0 bases and J by 1 base, leaving 6 bases between them. CDR3 sequence reads: CASSVDRGTDTQYF. CDR3 in DNA: TGTGCCAGCAGCGTAGATAGGGGCACAGATACGCAGTATTTT.

This clone was seen a handful of times. The V call is TRBV9, the J call TRBJ2-2; D may match TRBD1 or TRBD2 (5 bases each). Germline V gives CDR1 SGDLS, CDR2 YYNGEE. Trimming left V 8 bases short and J 4 bases short, with 6 bases between. The CDR3 runs 11 residues. CDR3 bases: TGTGCCAGTGGGGGCACCGGGGAGCTGTTTTTT. Its protein is CASGGTGELFF.

V usage is TRBV6-5 and J usage is TRBJ2-5, with TRBD1 matching 7 bases. V was pared by 4 bases and J by 5 bases, with 4 bases of the junction left unmatched. CDR3 length equals 13 residues. Germline V gene data show CDR1 as MNHEY and CDR2 as SVGAGI. CDR3 DNA: TGTGCCAGCAGTTCCGGGACAGCTGAGACCCAGTACTTC. Amino acid sequence: CASSSGTAETQYF.

The chain carries TRBV30 and TRBJ1-2, with a tentative D call TRBD1 (5 bases). Germline V lookup: CDR1 GTSNPN, CDR2 SVGIG (reference sequence). CDR3 size: 12 residues. With 0 bases removed from V and 12 bases from J, the gap between germline ends came to 14 bases. In DNA, the CDR3 is TGTGCCTGGAGTGTCGGGGCAGGGTATCACACCTTC. This sequence encodes CAWSVGAGYHTF.

The chain has TRBV2 and TRBJ1-3; D unresolved. Between the trimmed V and J ends, which lost 8 bases and 4 bases, there was a span of 9 bases. Per the germline V gene, CDR1 is SNHLY and CDR2 is FYNNEI. The CDR3 runs to 12 residues. The CDR3 spells CASGVSGNTIYF. In nucleotides, the CDR3 is TGTGCCAGCGGGGTTTCCGGAAACACCATATATTTT.

This chain joins TRBV7-3 and TRBJ2-5, with 9 bases identical to TRBD2. The germline gives CDR1 SGHTA, CDR2 FQGTGA. The CDR3 consists of 15 residues. J lost 2 bases, V lost 3 bases, and 4 bases had no gene match. DNA of the CDR3: TGTGCCAGCAGCTTGGGGACTAGCCGACAAGAGACCCAGTACTTC. Its translation: CASSLGTSRQETQYF.

This clone was observed a few times. The chain employs TRBV30 and TRBJ1-2, with no clear D. Looked up from germline, CDR1 is GTSNPN and CDR2 is SVGIG (reference sequence). The CDR3 runs to 12 residues. Trimming removed 0 bases at V and 5 bases at J, with 7 bases between. The CDR3 DNA reads as TGTGCCTGGAGTGTAGGCGCATATGGCTACACCTTC. Encoded protein: CAWSVGAYGYTF.

The chain carries TRBV29-1 and TRBJ1-1; TRBD1 might be the D (5 bases). The germline gives CDR1 SQVTM, CDR2 ANQGSEA. The CDR3 consists of 14 residues. V lost 0 bases, J lost 4 bases, and 12 bases lay in between. CDR3 loop: CSVEERDGITEAFF. The CDR3 bases are TGCAGCGTTGAAGAACGGGACGGCATCACTGAAGCTTTCTTT. Filled out from reference TRBV29-1 and TRBJ1-1, the complete variable domain reads SAVISQKPSRDICQRGTSLTIQCQVDSQVTMMFWYRQQPGQSLTLIATANQGSEATYESGFVIDKFPISRPNLTFSTLTVSNMSPEDSSIYLCSVEERDGITEAFFGQGTRLTVV.

Only one count was recorded for this clone. The chain uses TRBV18 and TRBJ2-3; 8 nucleotides agree with TRBD2. Germline lookup yields CDR1 KGHSH and CDR2 LQKENI. V dropped 3 bases and J dropped 2; count of bases not matched to a gene: 4. CDR3 length: 15 amino acids. CDR3 sequence: CASSPSSGATDTQYF. The DNA for the CDR3 is TGTGCCAGCTCACCGAGTAGCGGGGCCACAGATACGCAGTATTTT.